This T cell receptor (beta chain) was profiled in a study of T cell responses to AZD1222 COVID-19 vaccine. The data were produced by immunoSEQ multiplex PCR, yet TCRdb's version contains in-frame clones alone and is incomplete. This sample yields some 150,000 clones, of which about 91% are seen a single time; 4.4% belongs to the top ten. Details on this clone: As yet, its antigen is unknown.

Study-level results: Close to half of spike-specific TCRs reportedly recognize unmutated variant regions.

Trimming took 4 bases from V and 0 from J, leaving 10 bases between them. In germline, CDR1 is SGHRS, CDR2 YFSETQ. This CDR3 has 14 amino acids. The chain joins TRBV5-1 to TRBJ2-5; no clear D gene. The receptor's source is an adult in good health. Source: peripheral blood, taken on day 0 of MenACWY control vaccination. Here the CDR3 reads CASSPPRYQETQYF. CDR3 DNA sequence: TGCGCCAGCAGCCCCCCCAGATACCAAGAGACCCAGTACTTC.